The next 5 T cell receptor beta chains were all read from a single sample in a study of post-analysis software for immune sequencing data. Study conclusions and caveats: Roughly five TRBV segments appeared more often in patients than in controls, and TRBV5-6, TRBV5-1 and TRBV20-1 were among these.

No antigen is known for these receptors. The library was made from cDNA and included unique molecular identifiers. TCRdb re-called the PCR reads through MiXCR, storing one row per CDR3 protein. The sample holds 750,000 to 950,000 distinct CDR3 sequences, roughly 46% seen once. Specimen: blood. These receptors were taken from a girl aged 10 to 17 with multiple sclerosis.

J is TRBJ2-7 and V is TRBV29-1; 7 nucleotides match TRBD2. Germline loops: CDR1 SQVTM, CDR2 ANQGSEA. CDR3 length: 12 amino acids. Trimming removed 6 bases from V and 2 bases from J; junction bases left unmatched: 4. CDR3 in DNA: TGCAGCGTGGCCGGGACTACCTACGAGCAGTACTTC. Translation: CSVAGTTYEQYF.

This clonotype appeared a few times. The V gene is TRBV9, the J gene TRBJ2-7; 12 bases are shared with TRBD2. Trimming removed 4 bases from V and 5 bases from J; junction bases left unmatched: 7. The V gene's germline CDR1 is SGDLS and CDR2 YYNGEE. The CDR3 runs to 15 residues. As DNA, the CDR3 is TGTGCCAGCAGCCCAAGACTAGCGGGAGTCCACGAGCAGTACTTC. Encoded protein: CASSPRLAGVHEQYF.

This clonotype was detected only a few times. V gene TRBV3-1 combines with J gene TRBJ2-7; the match to TRBD1 covers 9 bases. The J call may be faulty, since TRBJ2-5 better matches the DNA end. CDR3 size: 15 residues. The germline CDR1 and CDR2 sequences are LGHDT and YNNKEL (reference sequence). CDR3 sequence reads: CASSPPRTGEETQYF. The CDR3 bases are TGTGCCAGCAGCCCCCCCCGGACAGGGGAAGAGACCCAGTACTTC.

The chain couples TRBV12-3 or TRBV12-4 to TRBJ1-1; 10 nucleotides line up with TRBD1. V shed 4 bases, J shed 1 base, and the junction held 0 bases outside the gene matches. The CDR3 spans 14 residues. The CDR3 nucleotides are TGTGCCAGCAGTTGGGACAGGGGGAACACTGAAGCTTTCTTT. Translated, it gives CASSWDRGNTEAFF.

This clonotype showed up just a few times. The J gene is TRBJ1-2, the V gene TRBV6-5; no reliable D call. Germline CDR1 reads MNHEY; CDR2 reads SVGAGI. CDR3 length: 13 residues. Trimming removed 6 bases at V and 4 bases at J, with 12 bases between. CDR3 region: CASRSGPLYGYTF. The CDR3 DNA reads TGTGCCAGCAGATCCGGGCCACTCTATGGCTACACCTTC.